The entry below gives a single T cell receptor (beta chain) sequence along with its context. This specimen comes from a study of T cells expressing NK-cell markers. Reanalyzing the 5' RACE reads, TCRdb keeps one entry per CDR3 protein, without DNA. Recorded for this sample: about 150,000 distinct CDR3 sequences. Germline lookup yields CDR1 SQVTM and CDR2 ANQGSEA. The CDR3 covers 13 residues. Sequencing used blood T cells: a sorted CD56 or NKG2C T cell subset, CD4+ or CD8+ T cells, or bulk PBMC T cells (not recorded which). The TCR was taken from a woman between 45 and 65 years old in good health. The chain couples TRBV29-1 to TRBJ1-2; TCRdb's D call, TRBD1, is unchecked because there is no DNA. The CDR3 loop reads CSVPGQLDYGYTF.